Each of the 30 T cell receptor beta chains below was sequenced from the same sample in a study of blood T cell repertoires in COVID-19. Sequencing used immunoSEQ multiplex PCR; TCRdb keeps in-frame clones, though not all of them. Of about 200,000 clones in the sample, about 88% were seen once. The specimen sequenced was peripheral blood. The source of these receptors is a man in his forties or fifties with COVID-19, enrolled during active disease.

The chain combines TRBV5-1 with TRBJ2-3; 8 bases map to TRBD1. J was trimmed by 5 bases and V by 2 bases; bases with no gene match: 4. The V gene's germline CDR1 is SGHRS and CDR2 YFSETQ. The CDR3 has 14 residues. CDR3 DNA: TGCGCCAGCAGCTTCGTGGACAGGGAAGATACGCAGTATTTT. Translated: CASSFVDREDTQYF.

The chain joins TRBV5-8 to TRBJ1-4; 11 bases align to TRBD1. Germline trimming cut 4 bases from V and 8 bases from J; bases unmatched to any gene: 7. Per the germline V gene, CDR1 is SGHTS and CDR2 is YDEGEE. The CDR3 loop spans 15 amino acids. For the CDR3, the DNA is TGTGCCAGCAGCGCCGGGGACAGGGGGAAAGAAAAACTGTTTTTT. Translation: CASSAGDRGKEKLFF.

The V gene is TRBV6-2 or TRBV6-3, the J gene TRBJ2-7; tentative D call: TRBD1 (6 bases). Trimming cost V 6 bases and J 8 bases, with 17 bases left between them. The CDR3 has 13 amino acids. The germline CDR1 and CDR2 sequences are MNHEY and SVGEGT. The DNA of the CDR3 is TGTGCCAGCAGATACACAGGGTTCGCGCAGCAGTACTTC. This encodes CASRYTGFAQQYF.

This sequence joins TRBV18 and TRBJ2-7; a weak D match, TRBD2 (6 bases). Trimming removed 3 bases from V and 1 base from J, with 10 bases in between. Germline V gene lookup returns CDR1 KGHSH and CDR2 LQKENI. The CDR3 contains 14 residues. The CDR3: CASSPSGGSYEQYF. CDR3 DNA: TGTGCCAGCTCACCCTCTGGGGGGTCCTACGAGCAGTACTTC.

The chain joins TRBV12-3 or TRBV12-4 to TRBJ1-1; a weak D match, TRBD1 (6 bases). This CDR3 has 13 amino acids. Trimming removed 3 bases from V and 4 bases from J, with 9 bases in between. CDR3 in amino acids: CASSLEGGTEAFF. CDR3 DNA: TGTGCCAGCAGTTTGGAAGGGGGCACTGAAGCTTTCTTT.

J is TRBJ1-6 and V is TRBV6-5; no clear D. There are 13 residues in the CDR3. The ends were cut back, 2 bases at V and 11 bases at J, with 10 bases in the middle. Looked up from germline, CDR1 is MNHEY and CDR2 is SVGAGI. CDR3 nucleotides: TGTGCCAGCAGTTACGAGGTGATAGCACCCCTCCACTTT. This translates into CASSYEVIAPLHF.

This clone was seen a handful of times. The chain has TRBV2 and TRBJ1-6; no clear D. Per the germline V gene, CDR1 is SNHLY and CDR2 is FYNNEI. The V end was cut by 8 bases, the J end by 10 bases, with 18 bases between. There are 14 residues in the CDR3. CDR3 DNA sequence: TGTGCCAGCCTCCCCGGACTAGTTGAATCACCCCTCCACTTT. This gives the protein CASLPGLVESPLHF.

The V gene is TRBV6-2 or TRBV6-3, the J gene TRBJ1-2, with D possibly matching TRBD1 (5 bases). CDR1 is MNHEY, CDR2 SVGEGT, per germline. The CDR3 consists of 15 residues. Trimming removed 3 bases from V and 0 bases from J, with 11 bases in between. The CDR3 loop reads CASSYLRQTNYGYTF. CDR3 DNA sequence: TGTGCCAGCAGTTATCTCCGACAGACTAACTATGGCTACACCTTC.

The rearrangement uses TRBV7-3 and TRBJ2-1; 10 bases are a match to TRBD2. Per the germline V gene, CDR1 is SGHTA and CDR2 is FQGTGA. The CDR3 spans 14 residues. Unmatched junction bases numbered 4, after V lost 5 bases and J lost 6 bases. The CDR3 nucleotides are TGTGCCAGCAGCCAAGCGGGGGGGCCCAATGAGCAGTTCTTC. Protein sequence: CASSQAGGPNEQFF. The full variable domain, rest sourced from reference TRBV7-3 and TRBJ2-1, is GAGVSQTPSNKVTEKGKYVELRCDPISGHTALYWYRQSLGQGPEFLIYFQGTGAADDSGLPNDRFFAVRPEGSVSTLKIQRTERGDSAVYLCASSQAGGPNEQFFGPGTRLTVL.

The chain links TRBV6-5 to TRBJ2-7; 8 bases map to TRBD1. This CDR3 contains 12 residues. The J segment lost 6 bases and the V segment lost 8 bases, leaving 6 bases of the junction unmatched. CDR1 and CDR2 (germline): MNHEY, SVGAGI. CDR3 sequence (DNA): TGTGCCAGCCAAGCCAGGGGGCGCGAGCAGTACTTC. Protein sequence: CASQARGREQYF.

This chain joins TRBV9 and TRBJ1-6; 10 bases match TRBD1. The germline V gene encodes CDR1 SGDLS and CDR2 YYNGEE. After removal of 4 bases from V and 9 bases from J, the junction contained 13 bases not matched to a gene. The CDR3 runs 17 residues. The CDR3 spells CASSLSPGTGVSSPLHF. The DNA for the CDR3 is TGTGCCAGCAGCCTAAGCCCCGGGACAGGGGTTAGTTCACCCCTCCACTTT. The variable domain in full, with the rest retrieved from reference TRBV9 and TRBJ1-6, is DSGVTQTPKHLITATGQRVTLRCSPRSGDLSVYWYQQSLDQGLQFLIQYYNGEERAKGNILERFSAQQFPDLHSELNLSSLELGDSALYFCASSLSPGTGVSSPLHFGNGTRLTVT.

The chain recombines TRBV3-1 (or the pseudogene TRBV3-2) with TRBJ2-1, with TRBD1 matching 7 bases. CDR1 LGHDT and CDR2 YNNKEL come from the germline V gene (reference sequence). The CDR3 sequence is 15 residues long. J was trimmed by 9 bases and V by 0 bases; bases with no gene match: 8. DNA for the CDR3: TGTGCCAGCAGCCAAGATCAGGGGGTACGCAGTGAGCAGTTCTTC. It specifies CASSQDQGVRSEQFF.

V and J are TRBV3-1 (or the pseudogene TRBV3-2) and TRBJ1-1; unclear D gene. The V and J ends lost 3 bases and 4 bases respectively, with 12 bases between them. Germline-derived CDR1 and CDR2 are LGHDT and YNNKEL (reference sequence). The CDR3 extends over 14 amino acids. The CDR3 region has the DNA TGTGCCAGCAGCCAGAACTTGTTGTCCACTGAAGCTTTCTTT. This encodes CASSQNLLSTEAFF.

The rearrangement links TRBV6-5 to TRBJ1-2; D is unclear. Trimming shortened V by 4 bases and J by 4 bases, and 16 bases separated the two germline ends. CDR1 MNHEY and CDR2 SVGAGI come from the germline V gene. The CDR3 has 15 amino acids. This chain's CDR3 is CASSWSDGPIYGYTF. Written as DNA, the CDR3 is TGTGCCAGCAGTTGGAGTGACGGTCCAATCTATGGCTACACCTTC.

CDR3 sequence reads: CASSQVPLAGDYYNEQFF. The CDR3 DNA sequence: TGTGCCAGCAGCCAAGTCCCACTAGCGGGAGATTATTACAATGAGCAGTTCTTC. The chain employs TRBV3-1 (or the pseudogene TRBV3-2) and TRBJ2-1; 11 nucleotides match TRBD2. The germline gives CDR1 LGHDT, CDR2 YNNKEL (reference sequence). With 1 base clipped from V and 4 bases from J, the junction kept 9 bases outside the gene matches. There are 18 residues in the CDR3.

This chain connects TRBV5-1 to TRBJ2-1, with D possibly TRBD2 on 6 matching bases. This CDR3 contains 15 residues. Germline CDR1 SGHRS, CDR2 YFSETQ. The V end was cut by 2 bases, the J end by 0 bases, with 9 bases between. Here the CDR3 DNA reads TGCGCCAGCAGCTTTGGCGGGGCCTCCTACAATGAGCAGTTCTTC. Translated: CASSFGGASYNEQFF.

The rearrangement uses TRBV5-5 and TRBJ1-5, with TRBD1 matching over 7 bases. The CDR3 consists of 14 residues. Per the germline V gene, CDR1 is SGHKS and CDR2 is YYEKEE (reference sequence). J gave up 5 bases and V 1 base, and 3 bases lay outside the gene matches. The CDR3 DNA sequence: TGTGCCAGCAGCTTGTGGACAGGTGATCAGCCCCAGCATTTT. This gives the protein CASSLWTGDQPQHF. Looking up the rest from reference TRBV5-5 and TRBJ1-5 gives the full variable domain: DAGVTQSPTHLIKTRGQQVTLRCSPISGHKSVSWYQQVLGQGPQFIFQYYEKEERGRGNFPDRFSARQFPNYSSELNVNALLLGDSALYLCASSLWTGDQPQHFGDGTRLSIL.

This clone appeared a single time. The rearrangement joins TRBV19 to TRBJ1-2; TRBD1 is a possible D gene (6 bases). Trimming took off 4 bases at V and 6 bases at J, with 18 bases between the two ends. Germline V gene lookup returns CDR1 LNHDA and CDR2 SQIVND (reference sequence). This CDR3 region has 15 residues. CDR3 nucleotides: TGTGCCAGTAGTACTAGCGGGGGGCGCGTGGATGGCTACACCTTC. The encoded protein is CASSTSGGRVDGYTF.

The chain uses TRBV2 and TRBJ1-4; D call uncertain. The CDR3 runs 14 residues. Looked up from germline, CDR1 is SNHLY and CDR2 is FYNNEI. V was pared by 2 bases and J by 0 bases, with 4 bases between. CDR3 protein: CASSELATNEKLFF. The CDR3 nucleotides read TGTGCCAGCAGTGAACTCGCAACTAATGAAAAACTGTTTTTT.

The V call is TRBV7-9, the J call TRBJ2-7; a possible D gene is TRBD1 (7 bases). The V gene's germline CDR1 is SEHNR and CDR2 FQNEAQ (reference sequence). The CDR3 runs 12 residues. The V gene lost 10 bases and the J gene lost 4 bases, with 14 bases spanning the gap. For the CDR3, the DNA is TGTGCCACCGGACCAGGGGGGTACGAGCAGTACTTC. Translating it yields CATGPGGYEQYF.

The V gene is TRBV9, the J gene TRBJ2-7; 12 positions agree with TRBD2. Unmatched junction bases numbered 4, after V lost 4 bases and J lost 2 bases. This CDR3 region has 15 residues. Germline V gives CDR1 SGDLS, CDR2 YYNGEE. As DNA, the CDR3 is TGTGCCAGCAGCCAGGGACTAGCGGGCACCTACGAGCAGTACTTC. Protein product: CASSQGLAGTYEQYF.

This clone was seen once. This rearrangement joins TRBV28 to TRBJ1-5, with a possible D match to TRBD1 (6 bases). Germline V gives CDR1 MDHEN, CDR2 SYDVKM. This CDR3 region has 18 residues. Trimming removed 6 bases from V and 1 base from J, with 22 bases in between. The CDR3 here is CASRSTSGGRGSNQPQHF. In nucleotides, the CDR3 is TGTGCCAGCAGGTCAACGTCGGGGGGGCGGGGGAGCAATCAGCCCCAGCATTTT.

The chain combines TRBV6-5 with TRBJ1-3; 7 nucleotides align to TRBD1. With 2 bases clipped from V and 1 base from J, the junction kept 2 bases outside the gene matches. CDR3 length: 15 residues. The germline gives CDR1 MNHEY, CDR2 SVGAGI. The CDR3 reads CASSYAQGSGNTIYF. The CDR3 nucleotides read TGTGCCAGCAGTTACGCACAGGGGTCTGGAAACACCATATATTTT.

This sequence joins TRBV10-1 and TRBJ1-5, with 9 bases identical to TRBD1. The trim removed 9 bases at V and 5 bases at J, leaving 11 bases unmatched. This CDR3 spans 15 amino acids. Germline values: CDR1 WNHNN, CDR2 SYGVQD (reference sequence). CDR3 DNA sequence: TGCGCCAGAAGTCTCAGACAGGGGGGATATCAGCCCCAGCATTTT. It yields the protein CARSLRQGGYQPQHF.

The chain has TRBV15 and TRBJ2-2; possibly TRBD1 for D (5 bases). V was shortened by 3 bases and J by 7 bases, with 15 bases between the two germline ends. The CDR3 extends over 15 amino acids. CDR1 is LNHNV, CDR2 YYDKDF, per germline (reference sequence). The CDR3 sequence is CATSRISQGGGELFF. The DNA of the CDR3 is TGTGCCACCAGCAGGATTAGCCAGGGCGGCGGGGAGCTGTTTTTT.

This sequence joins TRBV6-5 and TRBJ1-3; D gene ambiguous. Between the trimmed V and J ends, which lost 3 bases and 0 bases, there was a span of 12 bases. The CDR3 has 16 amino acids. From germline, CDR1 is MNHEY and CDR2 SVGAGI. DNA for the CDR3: TGTGCCAGCAGTTATATGCGTAGCAACTCTGGAAACACCATATATTTT. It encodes CASSYMRSNSGNTIYF.

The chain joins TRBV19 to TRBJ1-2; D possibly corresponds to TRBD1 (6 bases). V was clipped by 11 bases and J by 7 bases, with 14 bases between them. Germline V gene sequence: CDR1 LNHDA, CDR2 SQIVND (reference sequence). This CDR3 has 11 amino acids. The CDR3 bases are TGTGCCGCCGGAACAGGGAGTGGCTACACCTTC. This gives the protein CAAGTGSGYTF.

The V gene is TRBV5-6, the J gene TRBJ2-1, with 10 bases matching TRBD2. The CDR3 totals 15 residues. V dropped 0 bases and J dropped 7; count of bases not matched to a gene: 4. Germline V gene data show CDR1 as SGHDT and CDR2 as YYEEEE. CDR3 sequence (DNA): TGTGCCAGCAGCTTGGTTAGCGGGGGGTGGAATGAGCAGTTCTTC. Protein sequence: CASSLVSGGWNEQFF.

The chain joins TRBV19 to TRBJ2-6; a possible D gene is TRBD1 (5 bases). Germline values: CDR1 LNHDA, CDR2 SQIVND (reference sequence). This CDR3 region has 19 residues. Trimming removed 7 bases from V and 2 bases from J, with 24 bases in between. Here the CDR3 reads CASTPDGVRELTGANVLTF. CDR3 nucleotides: TGTGCCAGTACCCCCGATGGCGTCAGGGAATTAACTGGGGCCAACGTCCTGACTTTC.

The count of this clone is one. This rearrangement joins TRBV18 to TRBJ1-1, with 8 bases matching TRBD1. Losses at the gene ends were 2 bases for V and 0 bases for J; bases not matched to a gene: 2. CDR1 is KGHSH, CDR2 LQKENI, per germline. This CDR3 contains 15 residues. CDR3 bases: TGTGCCAGCTCACCAGGGACAGGTTTGAACACTGAAGCTTTCTTT. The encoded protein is CASSPGTGLNTEAFF.